Listed below are T cell receptor beta chains from one sample, sequenced in a study of HIV-infected patients and healthy controls. One entry per CDR3 protein, called by TCRdb with MiXCR from the 5' RACE reads. The sample carries 18,000 or so distinct CDR3 sequences, 8% to 10% recorded once. The sample here was blood, taken during antiretroviral therapy. Every receptor here comes from an adult with HIV infection. Each CDR3 is given with its conserved first and last residue. A D gene is named only where the DNA matches it firmly. Clone size is not always given. Where it is, it says once, few, many or a class for expanded clones.

TGTGCCAGCAGAAGGGGGCCCGAGCAGTACTTC CASRRGPEQYF few TRBD1 TRBJ2-7 TRBV28
TGTGCCAGCACCGGCTGGGCAATCTCCAATGAGCAGTTCTTC CASTGWAISNEQFF . . TRBJ2-1 TRBV28
TGTGCCAGCAGTTTACCCTCCAGGGGAGAAGAGACCCAGTACTTC CASSLPSRGEETQYF many . TRBJ2-5 TRBV28
TGTGCCAGCAGTTACAAGGGTTCGGATAATTCACCCCTCCACTTT CASSYKGSDNSPLHF few . TRBJ1-6 TRBV6-6
TGCGCCAGCAGCCAAGTACCATACAGGGTACAGTATTCCAATCAGCCCCAGCATTTT CASSQVPYRVQYSNQPQHF many . TRBJ1-5 TRBV4-1
TGTGCCAGCAGGGGAAATGAGCAGTTCTTC CASRGNEQFF many . TRBJ2-1 TRBV6-6
TGTGCCAGCCCGGTAGCGACCGGGGAGCTGTTTTTT CASPVATGELFF many . TRBJ2-2 TRBV6-5
TGCGCCAGCAGCCAAGAGGCCCCAGCGGGGGACACAGATACGCAGTATTTT CASSQEAPAGDTDTQYF many TRBD2 TRBJ2-3 TRBV4-1
TGTGCCAGCAGCCCTAGGGCTAGCGGGAGTACCGAGCAGTACTTC CASSPRASGSTEQYF many TRBD2 TRBJ2-7 TRBV7-9
TGTGCCAGCAGTTATATGAACACTGAAGCTTTCTTT CASSYMNTEAFF few . TRBJ1-1 TRBV6-5
TGTGCCAGCAGCACCCATAGCGGGGGAAACAATGAGCAGTTCTTC CASSTHSGGNNEQFF few TRBD2 TRBJ2-1 TRBV11-1
TGCGCCAGCAGCTTGTATGCAGGCATGAACACTGAAGCTTTCTTT CASSLYAGMNTEAFF few . TRBJ1-1 TRBV5-1
TGTGCCAGCAGCTCCCTCACAGATACGCAGTATTTT CASSSLTDTQYF medium-sized . TRBJ2-3 TRBV7-6
TGTGCCACCTCTGCGACAGTAATGAACACTGAAGCTTTCTTT CATSATVMNTEAFF large . TRBJ1-1 TRBV27
TGTGCCAGCAACCTCCATCCTTTTGGACAGGGTCGCTACAATGAGCAGTTCTTC CASNLHPFGQGRYNEQFF many TRBD1 TRBJ2-1 TRBV6-5
TGTGCCATCAGTGACGGACAGGGAAGGGATGGCTACACCTTC CAISDGQGRDGYTF many TRBD1 TRBJ1-2 TRBV10-3
TGTGCCAGCTCACCACCCGGGACAGGCAACACTGAAGCTTTCTTT CASSPPGTGNTEAFF many TRBD1 TRBJ1-1 TRBV18
TGTGCCAGTATCTCGGGGCCCTTCGTAGCTTTCTTT CASISGPFVAFF many . TRBJ1-1 TRBV19
TGTGCCAGCAGTTTTCGAGGGGGCGACGGGTATGGCTACACCTTC CASSFRGGDGYGYTF many TRBD1 TRBJ1-2 TRBV28
TGTGCCAGCAGTTACTCCCTGGGAGGGTCCGACACTGAAGCTTTCTTT CASSYSLGGSDTEAFF many . TRBJ1-1 TRBV6-2/TRBV6-3
TGTGCCATCCCTACTAGCGGGGGGTACAATGAGCAGTTCTTC CAIPTSGGYNEQFF many TRBD2 TRBJ2-1 TRBV10-3
TGTGCCAGCGGTTTTGACAGGGGGGGAGATGGCAATCAGCCCCAGCATTTT CASGFDRGGDGNQPQHF . TRBD1 TRBJ1-5 TRBV2
TGTGCCAGCAGTTACTCGTGGGCGGATAGCAATCAGCCCCAGCATTTT CASSYSWADSNQPQHF many . TRBJ1-5 TRBV6-6
TGTGCCAGCAGTCTCAGGGGGGGCACAGATACGCAGTATTTT CASSLRGGTDTQYF few . TRBJ2-3 TRBV28
TGTGCCTGGAGTCAGGGTTACGAGCAGTACTTC CAWSQGYEQYF many . TRBJ2-7 TRBV30
TGTGCCTGGAACAGGGGGACTAACTATGGCTACACCTTC CAWNRGTNYGYTF many TRBD1 TRBJ1-2 TRBV30
TGTGCCAGCAGTTACGATGGAAAGACCCAGTACTTC CASSYDGKTQYF . . TRBJ2-5 TRBV6-5
TGTGCCAGCAGTCTTGGACAGGGGGCGGGCAACTATGGCTACACCTTC CASSLGQGAGNYGYTF many TRBD1 TRBJ1-2 TRBV28
TGTGCCAGCAGCCCCTTAGCGGGATCGTCCTACGAGCAGTACTTC CASSPLAGSSYEQYF medium-sized TRBD2 TRBJ2-7 TRBV7-9
TGTGCCACCGGTGGAGGGTGGACAGAGACCCAGTACTTC CATGGGWTETQYF many . TRBJ2-5 TRBV15
TGTGCCAGCAGCCTAACCGGGACCCCCAGAAACACCATATATTTT CASSLTGTPRNTIYF many . TRBJ1-3 TRBV3-1
TGTGCCAGCAGTGTCGGGACAGGGTTTTTTGTCGATGAGCAGTTCTTC CASSVGTGFFVDEQFF once TRBD1 TRBJ2-1 TRBV6-5
TGTGCCAGCAGAAAGACAGGCTCGAACACTGAAGCTTTCTTT CASRKTGSNTEAFF . . TRBJ1-1 TRBV7-8
TGTGCCAGTAGTATAGCGTCGGGGGCTTCTAATGAAAAACTGTTTTTT CASSIASGASNEKLFF . . TRBJ1-4 TRBV19
TGTGCCAGCGGGAATGGAGGAGAGACCCAGTACTTC CASGNGGETQYF . . TRBJ2-5 TRBV27
TGTGCCAGCAGCGTAGCTGGGACAGCACCAGATACGCAGTATTTT CASSVAGTAPDTQYF many TRBD1 TRBJ2-3 TRBV9
TGTGCCATCAGTGTCGTCCAAGAGACCCAGTACTTC CAISVVQETQYF . . TRBJ2-5 TRBV10-3
TGTGCCAGCAGTTACCCGGACAATCCCTACGAGCAGTACTTC CASSYPDNPYEQYF many . TRBJ2-7 TRBV6-6
TGTGCCACCAGTGATTATAGTAACAGGGAAGACTATGGCTACACCTTC CATSDYSNREDYGYTF many . TRBJ1-2 TRBV24-1
TGTGCCAGCAACGAGGGTTCGGGCAATCAGCCCCAGCATTTT CASNEGSGNQPQHF many . TRBJ1-5 TRBV6-1
TGTGCCAGCAGCCCCGAGGGGGCCCAAGGATCACCCCTCCACTTT CASSPEGAQGSPLHF many TRBD1 TRBJ1-6 TRBV27
TGCAGCGTTGTCCCCCGCCCAGAGAACTATGGCTACACCTTC CSVVPRPENYGYTF medium-sized . TRBJ1-2 TRBV29-1
TGCGCCAGCAGCTCTAGCGGGAGGATCGCAGATACGCAGTATTTT CASSSSGRIADTQYF few TRBD2 TRBJ2-3 TRBV5-1
TGTGCCAGCAGCCGCGGACTAGCGGGATTGGGTCGGCGGGGTGAGCAGTTCTTC CASSRGLAGLGRRGEQFF few TRBD2 TRBJ2-1 TRBV11-2
TGTGCCTGGAGTGTCCCTAGCGGGTACGAGCAGTACTTC CAWSVPSGYEQYF many TRBD2 TRBJ2-7 TRBV30
TGTGCCAGCAGCTTAGACCCTAGCGGAGACGAGCAGTACTTC CASSLDPSGDEQYF medium-sized TRBD2 TRBJ2-7 TRBV7-9
TGTGCCAGCAGTTTTATGGCACGAGCGGGCTCCTACAATGAGCAGTTCTTC CASSFMARAGSYNEQFF many . TRBJ2-1 TRBV12-3/TRBV12-4
TGCGCCAGCAGTGACCCTGCAGGGACTAGCGGGAGGAATCATGAGCAGTTCTTC CASSDPAGTSGRNHEQFF . TRBD2 TRBJ2-1 TRBV10-1